Listed here are 8 T cell receptor beta chains from one sample, sequenced in a study of CD8+ T cells in alopecia areata. Treatment in this sample: oral pan-JAK inhibitor, 5-10 mg twice daily. As the sequencing template, cDNA was produced by extracting RNA and reverse transcribing it. Clones were sequenced by immunoSEQ multiplex PCR, and TCRdb holds only the in-frame ones, with some missing. The data show 170,000 or so clones, about 55% seen once. The sequences come from CD8+ T cells sorted from blood, collected at week 24, from a patient treated with tofacitinib. The receptors were sampled from a human donor with alopecia areata.

Note on this clone: Distinct nucleotide sequences in the sample also encode this CDR3. This sequence joins TRBV20-1 and TRBJ2-1; the D is unclear. This CDR3 spans 11 amino acids. CDR1 and CDR2 from the germline V gene are DFQATT and SNEGSKA (reference sequence). V was cut by 6 bases and J by 7 bases, with 10 bases left in between. In DNA form, the CDR3 reads TGCAGTGCCTGGACCGGGAATGAGCAGTTCTTC. This translates into CSAWTGNEQFF.

The gene calls are TRBV4-1 and TRBJ2-6; 7 positions match TRBD1. V lost 0 bases to trimming and J lost 3 bases; unmatched junction nucleotides: 5. This CDR3 contains 17 residues. In germline, CDR1 is MGHRA, CDR2 YSYEKL. CDR3 in DNA: TGCGCCAGCAGCCAAGAACAGGGGATATATGGGGCCAACGTCCTGACTTTC. Translating gives CASSQEQGIYGANVLTF.

The chain links TRBV5-6 to TRBJ2-3, with D perhaps matching TRBD1 (5 bases). CDR3 length equals 12 residues. Germline V gene sequence: CDR1 SGHDT, CDR2 YYEEEE. Trimming left V 3 bases short and J 5 bases short, with 7 bases between. The CDR3 region is CASSSQGDTQYF. CDR3 bases: TGTGCCAGCAGCTCCCAGGGAGATACGCAGTATTTT.

The chain couples TRBV29-1 to TRBJ2-2; D possibly corresponds to TRBD2 (7 bases). Trimming took off 2 bases at V and 6 bases at J, with 13 bases between the two ends. The CDR3 is made up of 14 amino acids. From germline, CDR1 is SQVTM and CDR2 ANQGSEA. The chain's CDR3 is CSVESGGPPGELFF. CDR3 nucleotides: TGCAGCGTTGAATCCGGGGGGCCCCCCGGGGAGCTGTTTTTT.

The V and J genes are TRBV9 and TRBJ2-2; D may be TRBD2 (5 bases). Looked up from germline, CDR1 is SGDLS and CDR2 is YYNGEE. V was pared by 1 base and J by 4 bases, with 8 bases between. The CDR3 extends over 14 amino acids. The CDR3 here is CASSVSGLTGELFF. The DNA for the CDR3 is TGTGCCAGCAGCGTATCCGGACTCACCGGGGAGCTGTTTTTT.

The rearrangement joins TRBV29-1 to TRBJ1-1; 12 nucleotides match TRBD1. The germline CDR1 and CDR2 sequences are SQVTM and ANQGSEA. This CDR3 has 17 residues. After removal of 5 bases from V and 4 bases from J, the junction contained 14 bases not matched to a gene. The CDR3 spells CSVLPVRDRGRFTEAFF. CDR3 sequence (DNA): TGCAGCGTTCTCCCCGTCCGGGACAGGGGGCGATTCACTGAAGCTTTCTTT.

This clone was detected only a few times. The chain uses TRBV4-3 and TRBJ2-3; TRBD2 might be the D (6 bases). Germline CDR1 reads LGHNA; CDR2 reads YSLEER. V was shortened by 5 bases and J by 2 bases, with 14 bases between the two germline ends. The CDR3 is made up of 15 amino acids. CDR3 nucleotide sequence: TGCGCCAGCAGCTGGGGCGGGGAGGCCACAGATACGCAGTATTTT. This encodes CASSWGGEATDTQYF.

This sequence joins TRBV13 and TRBJ2-2, with 9 bases identical to TRBD1. V lost 4 bases and J lost 6; bases outside the gene matches: 6. CDR1 and CDR2 (germline): PRHDT, FYEKMQ (reference sequence). CDR3 length: 15 residues. CDR3 in amino acids: CASSSDRGRSGELFF. Here the CDR3 DNA reads TGTGCCAGCAGCTCGGACAGGGGAAGGTCCGGGGAGCTGTTTTTT.